This T cell receptor beta chain is drawn from a study of blood T cells in healthy people across ages. V was trimmed by 7 bases and J by 3 bases, leaving 18 bases between them. The CDR3 has 15 residues. Germline V gene lookup returns CDR1 MGHRA and CDR2 YSYEKL. The second PCR ran about 6 to 12 cycles with a sample-barcoded 5' primer and J-beta primers. In TCRdb, the 5' RACE reads were re-called with MiXCR into one record per CDR3 protein. In the table there are about 1,500,000 distinct CDR3 sequences, 42% of which are singletons. This TCR was sampled from a woman under 30 in good health. The sequenced material came from blood. The chain joins TRBV4-1 to TRBJ1-1; no clear D. DNA for the CDR3: TGCGCCAGCAAGAATCTTGAGCGACGGGACACTGAAGCTTTCTTT. It encodes CASKNLERRDTEAFF.